Each of the 10 T cell receptor beta chains below was sequenced from the same sample in a study of T-cell memory formation after mild COVID-19. MiXCR was run by TCRdb on the 5' RACE reads, yielding one entry per CDR3 protein. The table has about half a million distinct CDR3 sequences, around a sixth seen once. The sequencing input was PBMCs or a T cell subset sorted from them (not recorded which). These receptors originate from an adult woman who had mild COVID-19 (a few samples of this study predate the infection). Cell type and time point are not known.

The table lists this clonotype with a few counts. The chain carries TRBV2 and TRBJ1-2; D unclear. The CDR3 covers 13 residues. Germline V gene lookup returns CDR1 SNHLY and CDR2 FYNNEI. The V end lost 5 bases, the J end lost 6 bases, and 13 bases lay between the germline ends. CDR3 amino acids: CASSLTGLDGYTF. DNA of the CDR3: TGTGCCAGCAGTTTAACTGGTCTGGATGGCTACACCTTC.

The V and J genes are TRBV6-6 and TRBJ1-4, with 8 bases aligning to TRBD1. CDR3 size: 19 residues. V gave up 1 base and J gave up 0 bases; unmatched junction bases: 10. In germline, CDR1 is MNHNY, CDR2 SVGAGI (reference sequence). The DNA for the CDR3 is TGTGCCAGCAGTTACTTGGGCAGGGGGCTCCTCACAACTAATGAAAAACTGTTTTTT. Its protein is CASSYLGRGLLTTNEKLFF.

This chain connects TRBV30 to TRBJ2-7, with 11 bases that match TRBD1. CDR1 and CDR2 (germline): GTSNPN, SVGIG (reference sequence). With 2 bases clipped from V and 7 bases from J, the junction kept 7 bases outside the gene matches. The CDR3 is 14 amino acids. CDR3 region: CAWSRGQGAGEQYF. In DNA form, the CDR3 reads TGTGCCTGGAGTCGAGGACAGGGGGCGGGGGAGCAGTACTTC.

This clonotype appeared a few times. The V call is TRBV20-1, the J call TRBJ1-2; possibly TRBD1 for D (6 bases). The V end lost 6 bases, the J end lost 4 bases, and 24 bases lay between the germline ends. Looked up from germline, CDR1 is DFQATT and CDR2 is SNEGSKA (reference sequence). The CDR3 is 16 amino acids. CDR3 in amino acids: CSAPHRDTLGLYGYTF. CDR3 in DNA: TGCAGTGCCCCTCACAGGGATACTTTGGGGCTCTATGGCTACACCTTC.

The chain joins TRBV7-9 to TRBJ2-3; no firm D call. Germline V lookup: CDR1 SEHNR, CDR2 FQNEAQ (reference sequence). Trimming removed 11 bases at V and 6 bases at J, with 12 bases between. The CDR3 length is 11 residues. The CDR3 region is CASQNPDTQYF. DNA for the CDR3: TGTGCCTCACAAAACCCGGATACGCAGTATTTT.

This chain connects TRBV19 to TRBJ1-2; 7 bases line up with TRBD1. Germline V gene sequence: CDR1 LNHDA, CDR2 SQIVND (reference sequence). The CDR3 is 15 amino acids. With 9 bases clipped from V and 3 bases from J, the junction kept 13 bases outside the gene matches. The chain's CDR3 is CASRQGVALDYGYTF. For the CDR3, the DNA is TGTGCCAGCAGACAGGGAGTAGCGTTAGACTATGGCTACACCTTC.

This chain joins TRBV14 and TRBJ1-1; tentatively, D is TRBD1 (6 bases). This CDR3 spans 12 amino acids. V was clipped by 1 base and J by 9 bases, with 9 bases between them. Germline CDR1 SGHDN, CDR2 FVKESK. The CDR3 reads CASSQGTAKAFF. The CDR3 DNA is TGTGCCAGCAGCCAAGGGACAGCTAAAGCTTTCTTT. The full variable domain, its missing parts supplied by reference TRBV14 and TRBJ1-1, is EAGVTQFPSHSVIEKGQTVTLRCDPISGHDNLYWYRRVMGKEIKFLLHFVKESKQDESGMPNNRFLAERTGGTYSTLKVQPAELEDSGVYFCASSQGTAKAFFGQGTRLTVV.

This chain joins TRBV9 and TRBJ2-2; D not resolved. The CDR3 extends over 15 amino acids. V was clipped by 1 base and J by 4 bases, with 11 bases between them. From germline, CDR1 is SGDLS and CDR2 YYNGEE. CDR3 sequence: CASSVRVAGTGELFF. Here the CDR3 DNA reads TGTGCCAGCAGCGTACGGGTCGCAGGCACCGGGGAGCTGTTTTTT.

The genes are TRBV2 and TRBJ1-1; D ambiguous. Germline V CDR1 and CDR2: SNHLY, FYNNEI. The CDR3 sequence is 15 residues long. Trimming took off 4 bases at V and 4 bases at J, with 16 bases between the two ends. CDR3 sequence: CASSVEGRVTTEAFF. The CDR3 region has the DNA TGTGCCAGCAGTGTTGAGGGAAGGGTTACCACTGAAGCTTTCTTT.

This rearrangement joins TRBV6-5 to TRBJ1-2; TRBD1 agrees at 8 bases. Unmatched junction bases numbered 7, after V lost 5 bases and J lost 2 bases. This CDR3 is 15 amino acids long. Germline-derived CDR1 and CDR2 are MNHEY and SVGAGI. CDR3 sequence: CASSRSGGTNYGYTF. The CDR3 coding sequence is TGTGCCAGCAGTCGTTCAGGGGGCACCAACTATGGCTACACCTTC.